This TCR beta chain derives from a study of T cell responses to AZD1222 COVID-19 vaccine. About the study: Samples with a second dose at about 4 or about 12 weeks were pooled together.

Details on this clone: Its antigen is as yet unknown.

The CDR3 covers 13 residues. Germline CDR1 is MNHEY and CDR2 is SVGAGI. The V end lost 8 bases, the J end lost 6 bases, and 16 bases lay between the germline ends. Overall study results and limits: Clonal diversity was possibly underestimated; the donors were predominantly white British and more often female. Seropositive status at baseline applied to only 5 to 7 AZD1222 recipients. Across the whole spike, CD4 TCRs peaked at regions 160-218 and 743-854.

Clones were sequenced by immunoSEQ multiplex PCR, and TCRdb holds only the in-frame ones, with some missing. The sample contains approximately 130,000 clones, approximately 85% of which appear only once. The sample in question was peripheral blood, obtained on day 0 of AZD1222 vaccination. The clonotype originates from an adult in good health. This chain connects TRBV6-5 to TRBJ1-2; TRBD1 might be the D (6 bases). The DNA of the CDR3 is TGTGCCAGCCAGAAGGGGGGGACTGATGGCTACACCTTC. Protein product: CASQKGGTDGYTF.